In this sample, the clone carrying this T cell receptor (beta chain) turned up many times. Its antigen is not known. This CDR3 spans 15 amino acids. Germline values: CDR1 MNHEY, CDR2 SVGAGI. V shed 0 bases and J 8 bases; nucleotides not matched to a gene: 5. This record belongs to a study of response to subunit inactivated influenza vaccine. Study findings and constraints: Authors suggested seasonal influenza vaccinations each recruit few new T cells.

One entry per CDR3 protein results from TCRdb running MiXCR on the RT-PCR reads. The sample records some 480,000 distinct CDR3 sequences, approximately 9.9% being singletons. This TCR was recovered from a man between 50 and 59 years old who received an inactivated influenza vaccine. This rearrangement joins TRBV6-5 to TRBJ2-1; 9 bases are a match to TRBD2. Sequences were derived from PBMCs from blood, sampled about 6 weeks after vaccination. CDR3 sequence: CASSYSGTSIYEQFF. The DNA of the CDR3 is TGTGCCAGCAGTTACTCCGGGACTAGCATCTATGAGCAGTTCTTC.